This passage covers 8 T cell receptor beta chains from one sample sequenced in a study of cytomegalovirus exposure and HLA in healthy donors. The PCR ran on 60 Vbeta and 13 Jbeta primers. Produced via immunoSEQ multiplex PCR; TCRdb's table is partial and in-frame only. This sample has roughly 150,000 clones, with 75% found just once. The sample consisted of PBMCs. These receptors originate from a female donor in good health and CMV-seronegative.

This sequence joins TRBV10-3 and TRBJ2-5; TRBD2 aligns across 10 bases. J lost 2 bases, V lost 10 bases, and 10 bases had no gene match. Germline CDR1 ENHRY, CDR2 SYGVKD. The CDR3 spans 15 residues. The CDR3 here is CATAQLAGIQETQYF. The DNA of the CDR3 is TGTGCCACCGCACAACTAGCGGGGATACAAGAGACCCAGTACTTC.

V gene TRBV15 combines with J gene TRBJ2-2; D might be TRBD1 (6 bases). Germline V lookup: CDR1 LNHNV, CDR2 YYDKDF (reference sequence). This CDR3 has 15 amino acids. Trimming took off 2 bases at V and 4 bases at J, with 11 bases between the two ends. Here the CDR3 DNA reads TGTGCCACCAGCAGAAAGGGGGTGGGCACCGGGGAGCTGTTTTTT. Protein product: CATSRKGVGTGELFF.

The V call is TRBV18, the J call TRBJ1-2; 7 bases align to TRBD1. Germline V gives CDR1 KGHSH, CDR2 LQKENI. The junction had 7 bases not matched to a gene; V was cut back by 6 bases and J by 0 bases. This CDR3 spans 15 amino acids. CDR3 coding DNA: TGTGCCAGCTCCCCAGGGGGGGTGGCTAACTATGGCTACACCTTC. It encodes CASSPGGVANYGYTF.

This clone was seen a single time. V is TRBV15 and J is TRBJ2-1, with a possible D match to TRBD2 (6 bases). CDR1 is LNHNV and CDR2 is YYDKDF in the germline V gene (reference sequence). Trimming left V 0 bases short and J 9 bases short, with 21 bases between. CDR3 length equals 17 residues. CDR3 DNA: TGTGCCACCAGCAGAGATCTGCTAGCGCGAGGGCGCGGTGAGCAGTTCTTC. Amino acid sequence: CATSRDLLARGRGEQFF.

The chain recombines TRBV6-1 with TRBJ2-5; D unclear. Germline CDR1 and CDR2: MNHNS and SASEGT. This CDR3 has 17 amino acids. The V end was cut by 4 bases, the J end by 5 bases, with 23 bases between. The CDR3: CASSAPQELVVRETQYF. CDR3 DNA: TGTGCCAGCAGTGCCCCCCAAGAGTTGGTGGTCCGGGAGACCCAGTACTTC.

The V gene is TRBV11-2, the J gene TRBJ2-7; 9 bases align to TRBD1. Germline lookup yields CDR1 SGHAT and CDR2 FQNNGV. The CDR3 extends over 12 amino acids. V was clipped by 6 bases and J by 3 bases; unmatched bases: 0. The CDR3 loop reads CASRDRGYEQYF. In DNA form, the CDR3 reads TGTGCCAGCAGGGACAGGGGCTACGAGCAGTACTTC.

The V gene is TRBV10-3, the J gene TRBJ2-7; 14 bases fit TRBD2. The CDR3 extends over 16 amino acids. Germline CDR1 ENHRY, CDR2 SYGVKD. Losses at the gene ends were 2 bases for V and 5 bases for J; bases not matched to a gene: 5. The chain's CDR3 is CAISERGTSGSNEQYF. The CDR3 DNA is TGTGCCATCAGTGAGCGGGGGACTAGCGGGAGTAACGAGCAGTACTTC.

The chain links TRBV9 to TRBJ2-5; TRBD1 matches at 9 bases. Trimming at V came to 0 bases and at J to 3 bases, leaving 6 bases not matched to a gene. The CDR3 covers 16 residues. Germline loops: CDR1 SGDLS, CDR2 YYNGEE. CDR3: CASSVALGQGEETQYF. CDR3 coding DNA: TGTGCCAGCAGCGTAGCTCTGGGACAGGGCGAAGAGACCCAGTACTTC.